Below, one T cell receptor (beta chain) is given with its context. Its antigen is still unknown. Constant-segment primers and 5'RACE yielded cDNA libraries for TCR alpha and TCR beta, each carrying sample barcodes and UMIs. In TCRdb, the 5' RACE reads were re-called with MiXCR into one record per CDR3 protein. The sample consists of about 540,000 distinct CDR3 sequences, roughly 20% of them appearing once. This specimen belongs to a study of T-cell memory formation after mild COVID-19. In germline, CDR1 is SQVTM, CDR2 ANQGSEA. The CDR3 is made up of 13 amino acids. Between the trimmed V and J ends, which lost 3 bases and 4 bases, there was a span of 13 bases. Study findings and constraints: Of the contracting clones, CD4+ ones lay mainly in CM and EM, and CD8+ ones in EMRA.

The chain has TRBV29-1 and TRBJ2-7; tentatively, D is TRBD1 (7 bases). The sequenced material came from PBMCs or a T cell subset sorted from them (not recorded which). This clonotype originated in an adult woman who had mild COVID-19 (a few samples of this study predate the infection). Cell type and time point are not known. The CDR3 DNA follows: TGCAGCGTTGAGGCGCCAGGGGGGTACGAGCAGTACTTC. It specifies CSVEAPGGYEQYF.